This T cell receptor (beta chain) was sequenced during a study of T cells expressing NK-cell markers. Study-wide background: CD3+CD56+NKG2C+, CD3+CD56+NKG2C- and CD3+CD56-NKG2C+ T cells, once sorted, supplied the TCR beta repertoires.

Per germline, CDR1 SGHVS and CDR2 FQNEAQ. The CDR3 is 18 residues long. TCRdb reprocessed the 5' RACE reads, keeping one entry per CDR3 protein, no DNA. The ten most abundant clones cover roughly 10% of a sample with 350,000 to 400,000 distinct CDR3 sequences. The sample comprised blood T cells: a sorted CD56 or NKG2C T cell subset, CD4+ or CD8+ T cells, or bulk PBMC T cells (not recorded which). The J gene is TRBJ2-2, the V gene TRBV7-8; as DNA is missing, the TRBD1 call by TCRdb cannot be tested. The sequence was obtained from a woman in her fifties or sixties in good health. CDR3: CASTPGRANRANTGELFF.